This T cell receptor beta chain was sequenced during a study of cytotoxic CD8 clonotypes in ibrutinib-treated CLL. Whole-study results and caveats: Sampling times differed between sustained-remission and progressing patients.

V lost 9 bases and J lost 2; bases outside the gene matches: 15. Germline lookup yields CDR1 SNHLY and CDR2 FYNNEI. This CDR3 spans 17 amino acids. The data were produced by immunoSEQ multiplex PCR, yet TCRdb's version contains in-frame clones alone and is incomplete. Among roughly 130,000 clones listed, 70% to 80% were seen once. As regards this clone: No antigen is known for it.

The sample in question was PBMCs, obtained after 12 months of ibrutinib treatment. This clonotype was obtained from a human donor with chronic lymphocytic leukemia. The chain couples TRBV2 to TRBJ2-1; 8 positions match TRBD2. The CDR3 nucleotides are TGTGCCAGAGGGGGAGCGGGAGAACGGAAGCCCTACAATGAGCAGTTCTTC. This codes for CARGGAGERKPYNEQFF.